This T cell receptor beta chain was obtained from a study of blood T cells in healthy people across ages. Study results and limitations: Lack of knowledge of donor CMV status possibly confounded expanded clonotype changes.

For this clonotype: Its matching antigen is unknown.

V lost 3 bases, J lost 11 bases, and 3 bases stayed unmatched. This CDR3 contains 11 residues. Germline V gene data show CDR1 as LGHDT and CDR2 as YNNKEL (reference sequence). The authors ran a second PCR of 7 to 11 cycles using a sample-barcoded 5' primer and a J-beta primer mix. TCRdb re-called the 5' RACE reads through MiXCR, storing one row per CDR3 protein. This sample yields roughly 2 million distinct CDR3 sequences, of which around 50% are seen a single time; over 2% belongs to the top ten. The rearrangement links TRBV3-1 to TRBJ2-5, with TRBD2 matching 7 bases. Sequencing was carried out using blood. This receptor was identified in a woman between 35 and 50 years old in good health. The CDR3 is CASSQMGGQYF. Here the CDR3 DNA reads TGTGCCAGCAGCCAGATGGGGGGGCAGTACTTC.